These T cell receptor beta chains were read from a single sample in a study of blood T cell repertoires in COVID-19. Clones were read by immunoSEQ multiplex PCR, and TCRdb kept only the in-frame ones, dropping some. The top ten hold around 5% of the sample, which has about 140,000 clones, roughly nine tenths seen once. The sample taken for sequencing was peripheral blood. Every receptor here comes from a human donor in a cohort sampled during active COVID-19. The conserved cysteine and the conserved F or W are not part of the CDR3 here. A D gene is named only where the DNA matches it firmly.

CDR3 length: 11; J gene: TRBJ2-3; V gene: TRBV3-1/TRBV3-2; D gene: NA; CDR3 protein: ASSQVEGDTQY
CDR3 length: 11; J gene: TRBJ1-5; V gene: TRBV5-6; D gene: NA; CDR3 protein: ASSLLGDQPQH
CDR3 length: 15; J gene: TRBJ2-7; V gene: TRBV3-1/TRBV3-2; D gene: NA; CDR3 protein: ASSQGPSSPLIYEQY
CDR3 length: 13; J gene: TRBJ1-1; V gene: TRBV7-9; D gene: TRBD1; CDR3 protein: ASRPITGGHTEAF
CDR3 length: 9; J gene: TRBJ2-7; V gene: TRBV14; D gene: NA; CDR3 protein: ASSRGYEQY
CDR3 length: 11; J gene: TRBJ1-1; V gene: TRBV28; D gene: NA; CDR3 protein: ASSLTGNTEAF
CDR3 length: 12; J gene: TRBJ2-7; V gene: TRBV19; D gene: TRBD1; CDR3 protein: ASSTRQGGYEQY
CDR3 length: 12; J gene: TRBJ2-3; V gene: TRBV19; D gene: NA; CDR3 protein: ASSPRDGRDTQY
CDR3 length: 10; J gene: TRBJ1-1; V gene: TRBV5-6; D gene: NA; CDR3 protein: ASSLGGGGAF
CDR3 length: 14; J gene: TRBJ1-4; V gene: TRBV18; D gene: NA; CDR3 protein: ASSQTSIRLIEKLF